This record looks at one T cell receptor (beta chain) sequence and its context. Described time point: after dendritic cell vaccination, including at tumor progression/relapse. None of the glioblastoma patients had an isocitrate dehydrogenase mutation. The repertoire was sequenced with immunoSEQ multiplex PCR; TCRdb's copy has only in-frame clones and lacks some. This table holds approximately 110,000 clones, nearly 90% found once. The data stem from a study of glioma-infiltrating T cells after dendritic cell vaccination. Study summary: Autologous tumor lysate-pulsed dendritic cell vaccination was given between the early 2000s and the early 2010s. Dendritic cell vaccine was injected intradermally three times, biweekly.

Germline CDR1 reads SGHRS; CDR2 reads YFSETQ. V was clipped by 4 bases and J by 0 bases, with 14 bases between them. The CDR3 extends over 15 amino acids. The chain couples TRBV5-1 to TRBJ2-7, with a weak D call TRBD2 (6 bases). The sequence was obtained from a human donor with glioblastoma. The specimen comprised blood, sampled after dendritic cell vaccination. CDR3 DNA sequence: TGCGCCAGCAGCGTGGTGGCGGGAAGCTCCTACGAGCAGTACTTC. This codes for CASSVVAGSSYEQYF. Full variable domain (missing parts from reference TRBV5-1 and TRBJ2-7): KAGVTQTPRYLIKTRGQQVTLSCSPISGHRSVSWYQQTPGQGLQFLFEYFSETQRNKGNFPGRFSGRQFSNSRSEMNVSTLELGDSALYLCASSVVAGSSYEQYFGPGTRLTVT.